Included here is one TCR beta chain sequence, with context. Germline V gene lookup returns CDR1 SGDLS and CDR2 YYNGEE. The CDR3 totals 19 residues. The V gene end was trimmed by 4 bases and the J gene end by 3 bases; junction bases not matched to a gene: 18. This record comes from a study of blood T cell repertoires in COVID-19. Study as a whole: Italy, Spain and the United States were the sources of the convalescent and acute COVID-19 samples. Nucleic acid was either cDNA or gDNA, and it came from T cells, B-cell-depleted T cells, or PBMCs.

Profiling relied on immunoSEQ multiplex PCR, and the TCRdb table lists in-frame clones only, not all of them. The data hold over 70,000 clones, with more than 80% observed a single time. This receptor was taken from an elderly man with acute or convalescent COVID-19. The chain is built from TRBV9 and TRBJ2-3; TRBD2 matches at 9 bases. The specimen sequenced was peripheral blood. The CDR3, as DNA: TGTGCCAGCAGCAGTCGGACGGGAGAGGCGGGAGGGGGTACAGATACGCAGTATTTT. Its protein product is CASSSRTGEAGGGTDTQYF.